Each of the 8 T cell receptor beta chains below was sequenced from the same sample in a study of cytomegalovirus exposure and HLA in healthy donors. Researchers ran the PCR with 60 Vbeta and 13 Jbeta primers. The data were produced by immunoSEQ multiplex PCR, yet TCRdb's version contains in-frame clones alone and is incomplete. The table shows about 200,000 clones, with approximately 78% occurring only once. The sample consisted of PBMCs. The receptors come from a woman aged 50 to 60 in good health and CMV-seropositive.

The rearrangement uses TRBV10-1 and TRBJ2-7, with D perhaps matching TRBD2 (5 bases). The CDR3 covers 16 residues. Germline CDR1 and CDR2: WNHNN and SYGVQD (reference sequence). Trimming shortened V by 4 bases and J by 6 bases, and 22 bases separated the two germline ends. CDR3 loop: CASSAPGYRERFEQYF. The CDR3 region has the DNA TGCGCCAGCAGTGCCCCGGGGTATAGGGAAAGGTTCGAGCAGTACTTC.

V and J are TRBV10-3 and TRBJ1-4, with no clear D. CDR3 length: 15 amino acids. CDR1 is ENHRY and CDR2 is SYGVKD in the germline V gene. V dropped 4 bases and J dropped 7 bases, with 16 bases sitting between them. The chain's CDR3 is CAISGGVTAGEKLFF. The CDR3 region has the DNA TGTGCCATCAGTGGGGGAGTAACCGCCGGTGAAAAACTGTTTTTT.

The CDR3: CASSTRTGGGYTF. In nucleotides, the CDR3 is TGTGCCAGCAGTACAAGGACAGGCGGTGGCTACACCTTC. V and J are TRBV27 and TRBJ1-2; 7 positions match TRBD1. The germline V gene encodes CDR1 MNHEY and CDR2 SMNVEV (reference sequence). This CDR3 contains 13 residues. V gave up 5 bases and J gave up 7 bases; unmatched junction bases: 7.

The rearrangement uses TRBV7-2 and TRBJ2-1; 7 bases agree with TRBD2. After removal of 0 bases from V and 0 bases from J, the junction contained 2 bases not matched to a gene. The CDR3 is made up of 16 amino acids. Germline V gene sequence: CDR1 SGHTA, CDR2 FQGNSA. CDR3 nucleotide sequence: TGTGCCAGCAGCTTAGCCGGGGGGAACTCCTACAATGAGCAGTTCTTC. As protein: CASSLAGGNSYNEQFF.

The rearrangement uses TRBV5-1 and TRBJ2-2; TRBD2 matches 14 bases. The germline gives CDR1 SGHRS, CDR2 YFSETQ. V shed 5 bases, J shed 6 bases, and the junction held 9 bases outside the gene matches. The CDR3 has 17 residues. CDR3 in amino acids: CASRTGTSGRWAGELFF. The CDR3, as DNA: TGCGCCAGCAGAACTGGGACTAGCGGGAGATGGGCCGGGGAGCTGTTTTTT.

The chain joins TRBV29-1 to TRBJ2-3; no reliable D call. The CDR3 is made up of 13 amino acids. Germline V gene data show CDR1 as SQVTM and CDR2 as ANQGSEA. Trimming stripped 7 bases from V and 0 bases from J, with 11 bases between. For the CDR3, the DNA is TGCAGCGCCGTAGCCGATAGCACAGATACGCAGTATTTT. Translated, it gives CSAVADSTDTQYF.

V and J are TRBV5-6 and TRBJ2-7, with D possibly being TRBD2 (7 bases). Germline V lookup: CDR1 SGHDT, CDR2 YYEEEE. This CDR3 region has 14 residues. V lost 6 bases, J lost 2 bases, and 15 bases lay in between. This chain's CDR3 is CASTRGGAAYEQYF. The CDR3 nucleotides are TGTGCCAGCACCCGAGGGGGGGCGGCCTACGAGCAGTACTTC.

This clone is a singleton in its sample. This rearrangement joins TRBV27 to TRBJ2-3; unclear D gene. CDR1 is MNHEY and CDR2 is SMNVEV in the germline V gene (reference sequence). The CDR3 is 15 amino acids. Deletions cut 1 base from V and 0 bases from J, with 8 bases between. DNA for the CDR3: TGTGCCAGCAGTTTATTTGGCGGTAGCACAGATACGCAGTATTTT. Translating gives CASSLFGGSTDTQYF.